This TCR beta chain appears in the sequencing data of a study of blood T cells in healthy people across ages. Study as a whole: Every two T cells gave about one barcoded beta molecule via template switching.

Overall study results and limits: Long-lived and aged donors differed, with more naive CD4+ cells and higher diversity in the long-lived.

Combining a sample-barcoded 5' primer with a J-beta primer mix, a second PCR ran for about 7 to 11 cycles. A single record per CDR3 protein comes from TCRdb applying MiXCR to the 5' RACE reads. The sample carries some 1.5 million distinct CDR3 sequences, roughly 27% recorded once. Per sample, a minimum of 6.5 million PBMCs were isolated. There were at least 6 micrograms of total RNA extracted from every sample. This clonotype came up many times. The target antigen is unknown. The germline V gene has CDR1 SQVTM and CDR2 ANQGSEA. The CDR3 covers 14 residues. Trimming cost V 7 bases and J 0 bases, with 15 bases left between them.

Sample: blood. The origin of this receptor is a young woman in good health. The chain employs TRBV29-1 and TRBJ1-2, with D possibly being TRBD1 (5 bases). CDR3 in amino acids: CSAAAGATNYGYTF. CDR3 nucleotide sequence: TGCAGCGCCGCAGCCGGGGCGACTAACTATGGCTACACCTTC.